A selection of T cell receptor beta chains follows, all from one sample in a study of blood T cell repertoires in COVID-19. Method: immunoSEQ multiplex PCR; TCRdb's copy keeps in-frame clones and lacks some. The sample shows 100,000 or so clones, more than 65% of them seen only once. Source material: peripheral blood. All receptors come from a man between 65 and 85 years old with active or convalescent COVID-19. Both conserved end residues are part of each CDR3. Fields, in order: J gene, clone size, D gene, V gene, CDR3 DNA, CDR3 protein. A D gene is named only where the DNA matches it firmly. Size is omitted from some rows. Given values are once, few, many or a class for expanded clones.

J: TRBJ1-3; size: .; D: .; V: TRBV9; DNA: TGTGCCAGCAGCGTAGATCTCGTCGAGAACACCATATATTTT; CDR3: CASSVDLVENTIYF
J: TRBJ2-3; size: .; D: TRBD1; V: TRBV5-8; DNA: TGTGCCAGCAGCTTGGGAACCTTACAGGGGGACCCCCACGATACGCAGTATTTT; CDR3: CASSLGTLQGDPHDTQYF
J: TRBJ2-3; size: once; D: .; V: TRBV12-5; DNA: TGTGCTAGTGGTTTGGGCAGGGGTAACACAGATACGCAGTATTTT; CDR3: CASGLGRGNTDTQYF
J: TRBJ2-7; size: .; D: .; V: TRBV19; DNA: TGTGCCAGTAGTATAGGTGGAGGGGGCTATCTCTACGAGCAGTACTTC; CDR3: CASSIGGGGYLYEQYF
J: TRBJ2-7; size: .; D: .; V: TRBV4-2; DNA: TGTGCCAGCAGCCAAGTCGAAACGGACGAGCAGTACTTC; CDR3: CASSQVETDEQYF
J: TRBJ1-5; size: .; D: TRBD1; V: TRBV4-1; DNA: TGCGCCAGCAGCCCAAGGGACAGTTTAAATCAGCCCCAGCATTTT; CDR3: CASSPRDSLNQPQHF
J: TRBJ2-5; size: .; D: TRBD1; V: TRBV2; DNA: TGTGCCAGCAGGTCCCGGACAGGGGAAGAGACCCAGTACTTC; CDR3: CASRSRTGEETQYF
J: TRBJ1-1; size: few; D: .; V: TRBV3-1/TRBV3-2; DNA: TGTGCCAGCAGCCAATCCAAAACAGGGATGAACACTGAAGCTTTCTTT; CDR3: CASSQSKTGMNTEAFF
J: TRBJ2-7; size: few; D: .; V: TRBV5-4; DNA: TGTGCCAGCAGCTTGGTACGGGGGGCAGGAAGGTACGAGCAGTACTTC; CDR3: CASSLVRGAGRYEQYF
J: TRBJ2-1; size: .; D: .; V: TRBV2; DNA: TGTGCCAGCAAACGGGACTTTAACAATGAGCAGTTCTTC; CDR3: CASKRDFNNEQFF